This T cell receptor beta chain was sequenced for a study of T-cell memory formation after mild COVID-19. Study in general: The TCR clusters were mostly specific to one donor.

The CDR3 is 15 residues long. Trimming removed 5 bases at V and 4 bases at J, with 20 bases between. Germline V lookup: CDR1 DFQATT, CDR2 SNEGSKA (reference sequence). TCRdb reprocessed the 5' RACE reads with MiXCR, giving one entry per CDR3 protein. The table has roughly 450,000 distinct CDR3 sequences, roughly 20% seen once; the top ten hold around an eighth. General study results and limits: The pre-infection memory compartment contained some responding clones, suggesting cross-reactive memory joined. For contracting clones, CD4+ ones sat mainly in CM and EM, CD8+ in EMRA. Confirmation was lacking for SARS-CoV-2 specificity of second-wave clones that peaked on day 37.

Notes on this clonotype: As yet, its antigen is unknown.

The chain employs TRBV20-1 and TRBJ1-1, with a weak D call TRBD1 (5 bases). The source of this sequence is an adult woman who had mild COVID-19 (a few samples of this study predate the infection). Cell type and time point are not known. The sequencing input was PBMCs or a T cell subset sorted from them (not recorded which). The CDR3 region is CSARQGRGPSTEAFF. The CDR3 DNA reads TGCAGTGCTCGCCAGGGAAGGGGTCCGAGCACTGAAGCTTTCTTT.